These 11 T cell receptor beta chains were all obtained from the same sample, sequenced in a study of tumor-infiltrating lymphocytes in localized non-small cell lung cancer. Profiling relied on immunoSEQ multiplex PCR, and the TCRdb table lists in-frame clones only, not all of them. The data show 21,000 or so clones, with around 78% seen just once and approximately 5.8% held by the top ten. The sequencing sample was made of lung tumor tissue. These receptors came from a human donor with non-small cell lung cancer.

The J gene is TRBJ2-1, the V gene TRBV11-3; D is unclear. V lost 1 base and J 6 bases, leaving 10 bases between the germline ends. The CDR3 extends over 14 amino acids. Germline CDR1 and CDR2: SGHNT and YENEEA. The CDR3 DNA is TGTGCCAGCAGCTTAGGAACGTCGTCCAATGAGCAGTTCTTC. Amino acids: CASSLGTSSNEQFF.

The chain uses TRBV7-2 and TRBJ2-5; D may match TRBD1 or TRBD2 (6 bases each). Trimming took off 4 bases at V and 3 bases at J, with 9 bases between the two ends. Germline CDR1 SGHTA, CDR2 FQGNSA. There are 13 residues in the CDR3. As DNA, the CDR3 is TGTGCCAGCAGCTCTAGGGGGGAAGAGACCCAGTACTTC. It specifies CASSSRGEETQYF.

The chain carries TRBV14 and TRBJ2-3; D is tentatively TRBD1 or TRBD2 (5 bases each). V dropped 2 bases and J dropped 2 bases, with 14 bases sitting between them. The CDR3 is 16 residues long. CDR1 SGHDN and CDR2 FVKESK come from the germline V gene. The chain's CDR3 is CASSQWGGRLTDTQYF. The CDR3 DNA reads TGTGCCAGCAGCCAATGGGGCGGGCGACTCACAGATACGCAGTATTTT.

The chain carries TRBV6-6 and TRBJ2-1, with D tentatively TRBD2 (7 bases). The CDR3 loop spans 15 amino acids. Germline V gives CDR1 MNHNY, CDR2 SVGAGI (reference sequence). V lost 6 bases and J 6 bases, leaving 18 bases between the germline ends. CDR3 DNA sequence: TGTGCCAGCAGGAGGGGGGGCGAGGTTGCCAATGAGCAGTTCTTC. It codes for CASRRGGEVANEQFF.

This clone was seen only a few times. The V and J genes are TRBV2 and TRBJ2-2; TRBD1 might be the D (6 bases). This CDR3 region has 15 residues. V shed 6 bases and J shed 0 bases, with 11 bases lying between them. Germline-derived CDR1 and CDR2 are SNHLY and FYNNEI. CDR3 loop: CASRADRTNTGELFF. The CDR3 region has the DNA TGTGCCAGCAGGGCAGACAGGACGAACACCGGGGAGCTGTTTTTT.

This clone was observed a single time. V gene TRBV5-1 combines with J gene TRBJ1-2, with TRBD1 as a possible D gene (6 bases). This CDR3 is 14 amino acids long. Germline V gives CDR1 SGHRS, CDR2 YFSETQ. V dropped 0 bases and J dropped 6 bases, with 12 bases sitting between them. In DNA, the CDR3 is TGCGCCAGCAGCTTGGGGTCGGCAGGGGATGGCTACACCTTC. Its translation: CASSLGSAGDGYTF. Full variable domain (remainder filled in from reference TRBV5-1 and TRBJ1-2): KAGVTQTPRYLIKTRGQQVTLSCSPISGHRSVSWYQQTPGQGLQFLFEYFSETQRNKGNFPGRFSGRQFSNSRSEMNVSTLELGDSALYLCASSLGSAGDGYTFGSGTRLTVV.

The J gene is TRBJ2-1, the V gene TRBV5-1; tentatively, D is TRBD2 (5 bases). V was cut by 4 bases and J by 3 bases, with 8 bases left in between. The CDR3 runs 13 residues. CDR1 SGHRS and CDR2 YFSETQ come from the germline V gene. The CDR3 sequence is CASSQEGYNEQFF. In DNA, the CDR3 is TGCGCCAGCAGCCAAGAGGGCTACAATGAGCAGTTCTTC.

The chain employs TRBV10-3 and TRBJ1-5; D is unresolved. Per germline, CDR1 ENHRY and CDR2 SYGVKD. V lost 11 bases and J lost 1, with 12 bases in between. This CDR3 is built from 13 residues. CDR3 residues: CAVAVDSNQPQHF. For the CDR3, the DNA is TGTGCCGTTGCTGTGGACAGCAATCAGCCCCAGCATTTT.

This clone was seen only a few times. V usage is TRBV7-3 and J usage is TRBJ2-1; 8 positions match TRBD2. Losses at the gene ends were 0 bases for V and 7 bases for J; bases not matched to a gene: 11. The CDR3 is 17 amino acids. Looked up from germline, CDR1 is SGHTA and CDR2 is FQGTGA. The CDR3 nucleotides are TGTGCCAGCAGCTTAACGCGATGGGCTAGCGGGCTTAATGAGCAGTTCTTC. Protein: CASSLTRWASGLNEQFF.

The chain combines TRBV7-9 with TRBJ2-5; 7 positions agree with TRBD1. The V segment lost 4 bases and the J segment 8 bases; nucleotides outside the gene matches: 7. The CDR3 contains 13 residues. Per germline, CDR1 SEHNR and CDR2 FQNEAQ (reference sequence). The CDR3 DNA reads TGTGCCAGCAGCTCCCGGGACAGCTACACCCAGTACTTC. This gives the protein CASSSRDSYTQYF.

The genes are TRBV6-5 and TRBJ1-1, with 9 bases fitting TRBD1. J was trimmed by 6 bases and V by 11 bases; bases with no gene match: 13. The CDR3 covers 14 residues. CDR1 and CDR2 from the germline V gene are MNHEY and SVGAGI. The CDR3: CAVRTGAQGPEAFF. CDR3 bases: TGTGCCGTTCGGACAGGGGCGCAAGGCCCTGAAGCTTTCTTT.